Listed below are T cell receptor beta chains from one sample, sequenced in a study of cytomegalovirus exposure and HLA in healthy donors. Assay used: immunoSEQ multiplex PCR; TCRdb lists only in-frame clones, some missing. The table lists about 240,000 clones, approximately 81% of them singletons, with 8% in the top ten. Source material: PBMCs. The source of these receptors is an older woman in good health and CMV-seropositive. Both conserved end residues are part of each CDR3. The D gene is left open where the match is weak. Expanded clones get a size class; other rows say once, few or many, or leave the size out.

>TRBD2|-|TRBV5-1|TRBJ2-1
TGCGCCAGCAGCCGAAGCGGGATGCTACACGATGAGCAGTTCTTC
CASSRSGMLHDEQFF
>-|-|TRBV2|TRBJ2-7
TGTGCCAGCACCCCCCGTGCGGGCGAGCAGTACTTC
CASTPRAGEQYF
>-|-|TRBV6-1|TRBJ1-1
TGTGCCAGCTCCGCCCAGGGGCGCACTGAAGCTTTCTTT
CASSAQGRTEAFF
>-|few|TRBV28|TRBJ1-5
TGTGCCAGCAGTTTATATCAGTGGCAGGGGACCCTCCGGAGCAATCAGCCCCAGCATTTT
CASSLYQWQGTLRSNQPQHF
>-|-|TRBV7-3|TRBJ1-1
TGTGCCAGCAGCTTGGGCAGGGTGAACACTGAAGCTTTCTTT
CASSLGRVNTEAFF
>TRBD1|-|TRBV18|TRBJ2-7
TGTGCCAGCTCACCCCGGACAGGGACGGCCTACGAGCAGTACTTC
CASSPRTGTAYEQYF
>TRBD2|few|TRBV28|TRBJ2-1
TGTGCCAGCAGTACCCGGGGACTAGCGGGAGGGCCTAGGTACAATGAGCAGTTCTTC
CASSTRGLAGGPRYNEQFF
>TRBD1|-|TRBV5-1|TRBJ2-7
TGCGCCAGCAGCTTGGGTGACAGGGGGTCCGAGCAGTACTTC
CASSLGDRGSEQYF
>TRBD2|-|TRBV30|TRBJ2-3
TGTGCCTGGAGTCCCGGACTAGCGGAAACAGATACGCAGTATTTT
CAWSPGLAETDTQYF
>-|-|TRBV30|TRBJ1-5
TGTGCCTGGAGTGTTCAGGGCAACCAGCCCCAGCATTTT
CAWSVQGNQPQHF
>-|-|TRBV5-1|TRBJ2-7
TGCGCCAGCAGCTGGGGAGCCTACGAGCAGTACTTC
CASSWGAYEQYF
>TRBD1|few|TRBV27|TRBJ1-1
TGTGCCAGCAGTTTCGACAGGGTCACTGAAGCTTTCTTT
CASSFDRVTEAFF
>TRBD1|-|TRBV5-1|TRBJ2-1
TGCGCCAGCAGCCCGGGACAGGGGCTCAATGAGCAGTTCTTC
CASSPGQGLNEQFF
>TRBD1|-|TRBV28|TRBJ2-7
TGTGCCAGCAGTTTACCCGGGACAGGGGTGAGAGGCGAGCAGTACTTC
CASSLPGTGVRGEQYF
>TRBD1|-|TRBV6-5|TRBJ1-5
TGTGCCAGCAGTCATGACAGGGGGGACAGTCAGCCCCAGCATTTT
CASSHDRGDSQPQHF
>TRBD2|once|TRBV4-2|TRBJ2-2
TGTGCCAGCAGCCATCCCCCGGGACTAGGGAACACCGGGGAGCTGTTTTTT
CASSHPPGLGNTGELFF
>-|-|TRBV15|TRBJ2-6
TGTGCCACCAGCAGAGTCATGACGGGATACGGCCCTGGGGCCAACGTCCTGACTTTC
CATSRVMTGYGPGANVLTF
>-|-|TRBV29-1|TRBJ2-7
TGCAGCGTTGAAGGAGCAGAGCAGTACTTC
CSVEGAEQYF
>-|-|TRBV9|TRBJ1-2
TGTGCCAGCGGTTCCTCGACGAGGGGCAGGGACTATTCCCTCTATGGCTACACCTTC
CASGSSTRGRDYSLYGYTF
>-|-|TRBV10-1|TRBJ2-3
TGCGCCAGCAGTGAGTCTAGCGAAGCTAGCACAGATACGCAGTATTTT
CASSESSEASTDTQYF
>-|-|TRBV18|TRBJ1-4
TGTGCCAGCTCACCGCGGGGCCCGATTTCGTGGGAAACGAATGAAAAACTGTTTTTT
CASSPRGPISWETNEKLFF
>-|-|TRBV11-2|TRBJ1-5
TGTGCCAGCAGCCCCGCGGGAAATCCTCAGCCCCAGCATTTT
CASSPAGNPQPQHF
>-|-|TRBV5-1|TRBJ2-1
TGCGCCAGCAGGGGCTCTTACAATGAGCAGTTCTTC
CASRGSYNEQFF
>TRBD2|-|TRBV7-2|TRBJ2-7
TGTGCCAGCAGCCATAGCGGGAGGGGGCCCTACGAGCAGTACTTC
CASSHSGRGPYEQYF
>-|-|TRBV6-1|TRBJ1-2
TGCACCGCGGGGGACGTCCTTAACTATGGCTACACCTTC
CTAGDVLNYGYTF
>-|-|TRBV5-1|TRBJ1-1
TGCGCCAGCAGCTTGGATTGGGGGCGCAGGTACACTGAAGCTTTCTTT
CASSLDWGRRYTEAFF
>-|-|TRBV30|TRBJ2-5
TGTGCCTGGTACCCACAGGAAAAAGAGACCCAGTACTTC
CAWYPQEKETQYF
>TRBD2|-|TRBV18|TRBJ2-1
TGTGCCAGCTCACAAGGGACTAGCGGGATGCTTAAGCAGTTCTTC
CASSQGTSGMLKQFF
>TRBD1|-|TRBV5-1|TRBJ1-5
TGCGCCAGCAGCTTGGGAGGACAGGGGCAGCCCCAGCATTTT
CASSLGGQGQPQHF
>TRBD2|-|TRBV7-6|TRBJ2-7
TGTGCCAGCAGCTTAAGGTCTGAATTAGCGGGTTCCTACGAGCAGTACTTC
CASSLRSELAGSYEQYF
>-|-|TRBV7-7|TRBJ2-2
TGTGCTAGCAGCTTCGGACTGGAAGGGGAGCTGTTTTTT
CASSFGLEGELFF
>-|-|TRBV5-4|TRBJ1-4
TGTGCCAGCAGCTTGGGAGGGTCGGGTGAAAAACTGTTTTTT
CASSLGGSGEKLFF
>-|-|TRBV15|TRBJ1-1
TGTGCCACCAGCAGAACAGGGCTAGGACTTCCTGAAGCTTTCTTT
CATSRTGLGLPEAFF
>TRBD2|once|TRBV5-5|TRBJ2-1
TGTGCCAGCAGCTTATTAGCGGGAGTAATTGACAATGAGCAGTTCTTC
CASSLLAGVIDNEQFF
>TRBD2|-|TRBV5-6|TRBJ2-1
TGTGCCAGCAGCTTGCGCACTAGCGGGAAGGTCTACAATGAGCAGTTCTTC
CASSLRTSGKVYNEQFF
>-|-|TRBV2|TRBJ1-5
TGTGCCAGCAGCGTTCTATCCGGGGGAATTAGCAATCAGCCCCAGCATTTT
CASSVLSGGISNQPQHF
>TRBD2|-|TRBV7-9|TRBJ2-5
TGTGCCAGCAGCCCTCCGCGCGGGAGGGCTTCGGGGGAGACCCAGTACTTC
CASSPPRGRASGETQYF
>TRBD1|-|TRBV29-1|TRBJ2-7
TGCAGCGCTATGACAGGGGGCCCCTACGAGCAGTACTTC
CSAMTGGPYEQYF
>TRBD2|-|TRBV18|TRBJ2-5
TGTGCCAGCTCACAAGGCCGCGGGAGGGGAGAGACCCAGTACTTC
CASSQGRGRGETQYF
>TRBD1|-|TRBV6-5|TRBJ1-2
TGTGCCAGCAGCCGAGGGACAGCCTATGGCTACACCTTC
CASSRGTAYGYTF
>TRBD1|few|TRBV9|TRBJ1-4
TGTGCCAGCAGCCCCGACACAGGGGTTCGGGAGGAAAAACTGTTTTTT
CASSPDTGVREEKLFF
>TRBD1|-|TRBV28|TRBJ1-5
TGTGCAGCCGGGACAGTCTATCAGCCCCAGCATTTT
CAAGTVYQPQHF
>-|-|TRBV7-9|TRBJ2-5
TGTGCCAGCAGCTTAGCCTCGCAGGGCGGCGAGACCCAGTACTTC
CASSLASQGGETQYF
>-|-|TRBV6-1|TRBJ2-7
TGTGCCAGCAGCGACCGGGATTACGAGCAGTACTTC
CASSDRDYEQYF
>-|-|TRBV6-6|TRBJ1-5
TGTGCCAGCCGTCTTGGGACTCTGAACAATCAGCCCCAGCATTTT
CASRLGTLNNQPQHF
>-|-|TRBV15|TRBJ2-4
TGTGCCACCAGCTCCCGCGGGCCATCCAAAAACATTCAGTACTTC
CATSSRGPSKNIQYF
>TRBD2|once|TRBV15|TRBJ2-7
TGTGCCACCAGCAGAGAGGGGACGTCTGAGCGGGAGCACTACGAGCAGTACTTC
CATSREGTSEREHYEQYF
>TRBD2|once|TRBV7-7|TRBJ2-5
TGTGCCAGCAGCTTACGGAGGTTGATAGCGGGAGAGGGAGAGACCCAGTACTTC
CASSLRRLIAGEGETQYF
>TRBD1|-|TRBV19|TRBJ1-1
TGTGCCAGTAAGTGGGGACAGGGGAATAGAAACACTGAAGCTTTCTTT
CASKWGQGNRNTEAFF
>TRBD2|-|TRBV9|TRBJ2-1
TGTGCCAGCAGCGTAGTGGGACTAGCGAGCAATGAGCAGTTCTTC
CASSVVGLASNEQFF
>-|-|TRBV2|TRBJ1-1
TGTGCCAGCGGAAGACAGCGAAGCACTGAAGCTTTCTTT
CASGRQRSTEAFF